The TCR beta chain described here comes from a study of blood T cell repertoires in COVID-19 (dated by TCRdb to 2020 to 2021). Notes on the research overall: Samples covering the acute and convalescent phases of COVID-19 were provided by collaborators in the United States, Italy and Spain. The prospective study material was composed of cDNA or gDNA derived from T cells, B-cell-depleted T cells, or PBMCs. Subjects who had been exposed to COVID-19, were actively infected with it, or had recovered from it provided the deeply sampled blood TCRbeta repertoires that made up the dataset. A freely available public database, intended as a resource for researchers studying the immune response to SARS-CoV-2, is where the repertoires were released. Samples were obtained from the ongoing ImmuneRACE study (first 160 participants) and from over 1,000 subjects provided by 6 global collaborators. Sample metadata almost always included a de-identified subject ID, COVID-19 status, age in years and sex. Where available, HLA class I and class II types were taken from metadata supplied by the sample provider and were not determined by assay-based typing. Results and caveats for the whole study, not just this receptor: The amount of clinical and demographic metadata varied by source and participant and was provided uncurated.

Reading from cysteine to phenylalanine, the CDR3 counts 14 amino acids. Only the CDR3 region is kept as DNA, spanning 42 bases read in frame from base 1. V is reduced by 5 bases and J by 1 base, leaving a spacing of 8 bases between them. The germline V gene sets CDR1 to SGHVS and CDR2 to FQNEAQ. TCRbeta CDR3 regions were amplified from genomic DNA by means of the immunoSEQ Assay, a bias-controlled multiplex PCR. The study's own analysis went as follows. Nucleated cell counts per sample were estimated from amplification of reference gene primers within the assay. To quantify the absolute abundance of each unique TCRbeta CDR3 rearrangement, sequence reads were collapsed and filtered. For each sample, productive Simpson clonality was calculated as the square root of Simpson's diversity index over productive rearrangements. This is the immuneACCESS table as TCRdb keeps it, with only in-frame sequences that have V and J called. A part of the clones is gone; compared with another copy, unresolved V genes explain less than half, and the rest is unexplained. Clone size and the V and J calls come from that table; the DNA yielded D and trimming. The sample table records more than 65,000 clones; about 83% of these occur just once. The ten most abundant clones make up about 5.3% of the sample.

Whole blood was collected in K2EDTA tubes by collaborating institutions according to the institutions' own protocols. Collaborator samples were shipped for TCRbeta analysis as frozen whole blood, isolated PBMCs, or DNA extracted from either sample type. The sample holds one count of this clone. Its binding antigen is unknown. No much larger clonotype is one base removed from it; base qualities were not supplied. The rearrangement joined TRBV7-8 to TRBJ2-2, with no confident D gene call. The sequencing sample was made of peripheral blood. The TCR sequence derives from a woman of 80 years or more with active or convalescent COVID-19. The CDR3 protein: CASSRDGNTGELFF. The DNA sequence reads TGTGCCAGCAGCCGAGACGGGAACACCGGGGAGCTGTTTTTT. Here the CDR3 is joined to the reference TRBV7-8 and TRBJ2-2 genes, and the full variable domain is: GAGVSQSPRYKVAKRGQDVALRCDPISGHVSLFWYQQALGQGPEFLTYFQNEAQLDKSGLPSDRFFAERPEGSVSTLKIQRTQQEDSAVYLCASSRDGNTGELFFGEGSRLTVL.